The next 13 T cell receptor beta chains were all read from a single sample in a study of blood T cell repertoires in COVID-19. Assay used: immunoSEQ multiplex PCR; TCRdb lists only in-frame clones, some missing. The table includes 130,000 to 150,000 clones, about four fifths detected once. Sequencing used PBMCs or T cells enriched from blood (not recorded which). These receptors were collected from a woman aged 45-65 years who had been exposed to COVID-19.

The sample holds one count of this clone. This chain uses TRBV9 with TRBJ1-1; weak D call: TRBD1 (5 bases). Germline lookup yields CDR1 SGDLS and CDR2 YYNGEE. V gave up 3 bases and J gave up 1 base, with 19 bases separating them. CDR3 size: 17 residues. This CDR3 reads CASSARSNRYGNTEAFF. For the CDR3, the DNA is TGTGCCAGCAGCGCTAGAAGCAACAGGTACGGGAACACTGAAGCTTTCTTT.

The genes are TRBV14 and TRBJ2-7; D is possibly TRBD2 (6 bases). The CDR3 covers 14 residues. The germline gives CDR1 SGHDN, CDR2 FVKESK. V was trimmed by 8 bases and J by 7 bases, leaving 21 bases between them. The CDR3 DNA reads as TGTGCCAGCGCCCTTCCGGGGCCGACTAGGGAGCAGTACTTC. It yields the protein CASALPGPTREQYF.

The V call is TRBV7-9, the J call TRBJ1-2; no clear D gene. The V and J ends lost 4 bases and 4 bases respectively, with 10 bases between them. Germline V gives CDR1 SEHNR, CDR2 FQNEAQ (reference sequence). The CDR3 extends over 13 amino acids. CDR3 region: CASSSQRGYGYTF. In DNA form, the CDR3 reads TGTGCCAGCAGCTCCCAGCGAGGCTATGGCTACACCTTC.

This chain joins TRBV20-1 and TRBJ1-2; D perhaps matches TRBD1 (5 bases). CDR1 and CDR2 (germline): DFQATT, SNEGSKA (reference sequence). The CDR3 has 11 residues. V was pared by 3 bases and J by 8 bases, with 10 bases between. CDR3 in DNA: TGCAGTGCTAGGGCAGGGTGGGGCTACACCTTC. It yields the protein CSARAGWGYTF.

This clone was recorded a few times. The V gene is TRBV27, the J gene TRBJ2-7, with TRBD1 matching over 9 bases. There are 14 residues in the CDR3. The V gene's germline CDR1 is MNHEY and CDR2 SMNVEV (reference sequence). The J segment lost 6 bases and the V segment lost 5 bases, leaving 8 bases of the junction unmatched. CDR3 in amino acids: CASSHPGQGAEQYF. CDR3 DNA sequence: TGTGCCAGCAGTCATCCGGGACAGGGCGCCGAGCAGTACTTC.

A remark on this clone: Germline and junction disagree at one end, which may indicate a read error. This chain joins TRBV10-1 and TRBJ1-1; 8 bases fit TRBD1. CDR3 length equals 13 residues. Germline V gene data show CDR1 as WNHNN and CDR2 as SYGVQD (reference sequence). The CDR3 DNA reads TGCGCCAGTAGTGCAGGGGGCCGAACTGAAGCTTTCTTT. Its protein is CASSAGGRTEAFF.

The chain links TRBV9 to TRBJ2-5; 11 bases agree with TRBD2. Germline CDR1 reads SGDLS; CDR2 reads YYNGEE. This CDR3 has 16 amino acids. V shed 3 bases and J 4 bases; nucleotides not matched to a gene: 8. DNA of the CDR3: TGTGCCAGCAGCGCCGTGACGACTAGCGGGACAGAGACCCAGTACTTC. Its protein is CASSAVTTSGTETQYF.

The V and J genes are TRBV10-2 and TRBJ2-1; D not resolved. V lost 9 bases, J lost 5 bases, and 8 bases lay in between. There are 11 residues in the CDR3. Germline CDR1 and CDR2: WSHSY and SAAADI. Here the CDR3 DNA reads TGCGCCAGTCGACGGGACAATGAGCAGTTCTTC. Translating gives CASRRDNEQFF.

V is TRBV19 and J is TRBJ1-4, with 9 bases matching TRBD1. Losses at the gene ends were 7 bases for V and 5 bases for J; bases not matched to a gene: 5. The CDR3 is made up of 14 amino acids. Germline CDR1 and CDR2: LNHDA and SQIVND (reference sequence). Here the CDR3 DNA reads TGTGCCAGTACCCCAGACAGGGGGAATGAAAAACTGTTTTTT. Its protein is CASTPDRGNEKLFF.

The gene calls are TRBV7-8 and TRBJ2-7; D call uncertain. The CDR3 is 11 amino acids. Germline V gives CDR1 SGHVS, CDR2 FQNEAQ. Trimming stripped 4 bases from V and 7 bases from J, with 8 bases between. The CDR3 is CASSSGWEQYF. CDR3 in DNA: TGTGCCAGCAGCTCCGGGTGGGAGCAGTACTTC.

This sequence joins TRBV28 and TRBJ1-6; 8 bases are shared with TRBD1. Germline V gives CDR1 MDHEN, CDR2 SYDVKM. J was trimmed by 6 bases and V by 5 bases; bases with no gene match: 6. This CDR3 contains 15 residues. CDR3 sequence (DNA): TGTGCCAGCAGTCCCCCGGACAGGGCTAATTCACCCCTCCACTTT. Protein product: CASSPPDRANSPLHF.

The chain recombines TRBV4-2 with TRBJ1-2; tentative D call: TRBD1 (5 bases). The CDR3 is made up of 15 amino acids. Between the trimmed V and J ends, which lost 2 bases and 11 bases, there was a span of 21 bases. The V gene's germline CDR1 is LGHNA and CDR2 YNFKEQ. CDR3 DNA: TGTGCCAGCAGCCAATACGCCGCACAGGTTGGAAGATACACCTTC. Translated, it gives CASSQYAAQVGRYTF.

This clone was picked up many times. The genes are TRBV18 and TRBJ1-3, with no clear D. The ends were cut back, 6 bases at V and 0 bases at J, with 12 bases in the middle. This CDR3 has 15 amino acids. Germline CDR1 KGHSH, CDR2 LQKENI. CDR3 sequence reads: CASSYSGPSGNTIYF. The CDR3 coding sequence is TGTGCCAGCTCTTACTCGGGTCCCTCTGGAAACACCATATATTTT.